This TCR beta chain was sequenced during a study of Graves' ophthalmopathy and Graves' hyperthyroidism. The CDR3 sequence is 16 residues long. Between the trimmed V and J ends, which lost 0 bases and 3 bases, there was a span of 15 bases. This clonotype was counted many times. Amplification from RNA transcripts yielded the TCR beta CDR3 regions. A first-round RT-PCR used HTBI primers, followed by a second-round multiplex PCR. TCRdb redid the calling of the multiplex PCR reads with MiXCR, one entry per CDR3 protein. The sample shows some 410,000 distinct CDR3 sequences, about 21% of them seen only once.

The chain joins TRBV12-3 or TRBV12-4 to TRBJ2-7; D perhaps matches TRBD1 (6 bases). The source is a woman aged 18-35 years with stable Graves' hyperthyroidism. Input material: peripheral blood. The CDR3 region is CASSLAGQGFYYEQYF. In DNA form, the CDR3 reads TGTGCCAGCAGTTTAGCGGGCCAGGGGTTTTACTACGAGCAGTACTTC.